This T cell receptor (beta chain) was sequenced in a study of graft-versus-host responses after intestinal transplantation (dated by TCRdb to the early 2020s). As for the study more broadly: Multivisceral, liver-intestinal, or isolated intestinal transplants were received by the recipients. All recipients received anti-thymocyte globulin induction followed by maintenance tacrolimus and steroids for roughly 3 years. After intestinal transplantation, graft-versus-host and host-versus-graft alloreactive T cell clones were followed in the graft, circulation and bone marrow using bulk TCR-beta CDR3 sequencing. Alloreactive clones were identified by sequencing pre-transplant mixed lymphocyte reaction products and comparing these products with unstimulated pre-transplant donor and recipient T cells. The cohort enrolled 20 to 30 intestinal transplant recipients, one of whom was a retransplant, and a few patients without pretransplant specimens were excluded. Donor T cell macrochimerism was defined as a peak of at least 4% donor T cells among recipient peripheral blood mononuclear cells. Rather than being sequenced by the commercial service, samples from a few later patients were sequenced in-house on an Illumina MiSeq and processed with MiXCR. Overall study results and their limits: Patients with donor T cell macrochimerism had high GvH to HvG T cell clonal ratios in their allografts. GvH clones were detected in recipient bone marrow, and some of these GvH clones were observed earlier in ileal mucosa or blood, consistent with an intestinal mucosal origin. Peak levels of circulating GvH clones were associated with declines in HvG clones early after transplant. Conclusions were limited by the relatively low number and heterogeneity of intestinal transplant patients.

Notes on this clone: Its target antigen remains unknown. No clone much larger than this one lies a single base away; base qualities are absent.

The time point label for this specimen denotes: cells obtained before transplantation from donor or recipient. CD3+CD4+ and CD3+CD8+ populations were FACS-sorted from unstimulated pre-transplant donor and recipient cells taken from spleen or lymph nodes. The method was the immunoSEQ multiplex PCR assay. For most patients, genomic DNA was isolated with the Qiagen DNeasy Blood and Tissue Kit and sent frozen to Adaptive Biotechnologies for TCR sequencing. For most patients, high-throughput TCR-beta CDR3 sequencing of genomic DNA was performed by Adaptive Biotechnologies. As for how the authors treated the data: TCR sequencing data were retrieved from Adaptive's ImmunoSEQ software for around 20 patients, whereas three other patients were processed with MiXCR and VDJtools. To correct CD4 versus CD8 sorting errors, any sequence found in both subsets at a frequency ratio below 5:1 was removed. CDR3 nucleotide sequences shared by donor and recipient were removed because the origin of these sequences could not be assigned. To count as alloreactive, a clone needed at least 2-fold expansion over unstimulated cells and a minimum CFSE-low frequency of 0.002% (template counts) or 0.001% (read counts). Mappable clones were those detected in sequenced pre-transplant spleen, lymph node, or MLR CFSE-low populations of the donor or recipient. Cumulative frequency of alloreactive clones was calculated as a percentage of all sequences weighted by copy number. The table was pulled from immuneACCESS by TCRdb, which kept in-frame rearrangements only. Such tables lose some clones; where checked, under half of the loss comes from unresolved V genes, and the rest has no known cause. D and trimming were read from the DNA, whereas the V and J calls and clone size are those reported in that table. The sample table holds around 76,000 clones, of which 94% were seen once. Over 0.4% of the sample belongs to the ten largest clones.

The clonotype comes from a human donor who received an intestinal transplant. This specimen consisted of unstimulated CD8+ T cells sorted from spleen or lymph node cells, obtained before intestinal transplant.

The DNA reads TGTGCCAGCAGTGAAGCGCGGGCTTTTCGGGGGGCGGCTAACTATGGCTACACCTTC. The translation is CASSEARAFRGAANYGYTF. The chain was built from TRBV6-1 and TRBJ1-2, and perhaps TRBD1 as D gene, on 6 matching bases. Trimming costs V 0 bases and J 0 bases, and their ends lie 20 bases apart. CDR1 and CDR2, per the germline V gene, are MNHNS and SASEGT. The cysteine opens and the phenylalanine closes a CDR3 of 19 amino acids. The CDR3 DNA has 57 bases and is translated from base 1.